This T cell receptor (beta chain) was sequenced for a study of Ad26.COV2.S vaccination and SARS-CoV-2 variants. Study-level information: Of the COV1001 trial arms, the Ad26.COV2.S arm included the donor. Ad26.COV2.S shots went into the muscle once or twice, 56 days apart. Study-wide results and limits: People who got the vaccine had more spike-specific TCR breadth than people who got placebo.

With 0 bases clipped from V and 4 bases from J, the junction kept 15 bases outside the gene matches. The CDR3 has 20 residues. The germline gives CDR1 MGHRA, CDR2 YSYEKL. This table comes from immunoSEQ multiplex PCR, and its TCRdb copy is limited to in-frame clones, with some not included. The sample carries some 460,000 clones, around 89% recorded once. Specified treatment: roughly 19 received Ad26.COV2.S at low or high dose, single or two shots; roughly 5 received placebo; per-sample allocation not given. After the first vaccine or placebo injection, samples were drawn on day 63. An 18-55-year-old adult in Boston served as donor. In the case of this clone: Its antigen is still unknown.

V gene TRBV4-1 combines with J gene TRBJ2-2; TRBD1 aligns across 9 bases. The clonotype was recovered from a person aged 18 to 59 who received the Ad26.COV2.S COVID-19 vaccine or a placebo. Sequencing was performed on peripheral blood, taken in a trial of Ad26.COV2.S vaccine versus placebo. The CDR3 DNA follows: TGCGCCAGCAGCCAAGATCGTCGGGGGGCTGGACAGGGGAGCACCGGGGAGCTGTTTTTT. Amino acids: CASSQDRRGAGQGSTGELFF.